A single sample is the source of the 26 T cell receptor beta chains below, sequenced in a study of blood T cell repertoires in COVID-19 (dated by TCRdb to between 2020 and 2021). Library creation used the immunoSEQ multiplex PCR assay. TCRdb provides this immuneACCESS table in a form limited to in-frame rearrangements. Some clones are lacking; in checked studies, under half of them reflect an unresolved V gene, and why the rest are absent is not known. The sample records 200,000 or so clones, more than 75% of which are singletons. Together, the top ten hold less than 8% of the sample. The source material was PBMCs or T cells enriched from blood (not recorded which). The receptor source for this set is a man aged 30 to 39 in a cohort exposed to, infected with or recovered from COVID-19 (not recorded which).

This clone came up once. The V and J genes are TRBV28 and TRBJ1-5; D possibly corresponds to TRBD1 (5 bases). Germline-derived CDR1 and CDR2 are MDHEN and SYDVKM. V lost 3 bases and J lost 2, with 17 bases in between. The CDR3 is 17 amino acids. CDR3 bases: TGTGCCAGCAGTTTTTATTGGTTGGGGCAGGGCAATCAGCCCCAGCATTTT. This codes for CASSFYWLGQGNQPQHF.

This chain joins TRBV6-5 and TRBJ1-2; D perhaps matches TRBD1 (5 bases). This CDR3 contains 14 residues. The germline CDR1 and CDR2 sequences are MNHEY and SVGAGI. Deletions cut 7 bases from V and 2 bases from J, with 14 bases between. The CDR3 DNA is TGTGCCAGCAAGAGAGACAGCCTAAACTATGGCTACACCTTC. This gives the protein CASKRDSLNYGYTF.

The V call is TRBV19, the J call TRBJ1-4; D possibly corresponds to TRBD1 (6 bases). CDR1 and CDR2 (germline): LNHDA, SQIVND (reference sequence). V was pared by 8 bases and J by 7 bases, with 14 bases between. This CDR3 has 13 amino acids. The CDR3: CASEGQLSEKLFF. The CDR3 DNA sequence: TGTGCCAGTGAAGGACAGTTAAGTGAAAAACTGTTTTTT.

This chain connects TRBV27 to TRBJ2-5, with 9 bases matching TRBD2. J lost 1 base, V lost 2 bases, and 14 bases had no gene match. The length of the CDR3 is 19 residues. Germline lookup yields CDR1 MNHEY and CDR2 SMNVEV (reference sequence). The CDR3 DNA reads TGTGCCAGCAGTTTAGTGCGGGCTAGCGGGAAATTTAGCCAAGAGACCCAGTACTTC. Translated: CASSLVRASGKFSQETQYF.

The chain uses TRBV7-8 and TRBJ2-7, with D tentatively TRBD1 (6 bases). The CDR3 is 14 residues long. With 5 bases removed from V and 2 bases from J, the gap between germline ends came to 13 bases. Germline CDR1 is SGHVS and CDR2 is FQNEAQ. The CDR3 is CASSRTATTYEQYF. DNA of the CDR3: TGTGCCAGCAGCAGGACAGCCACTACCTACGAGCAGTACTTC.

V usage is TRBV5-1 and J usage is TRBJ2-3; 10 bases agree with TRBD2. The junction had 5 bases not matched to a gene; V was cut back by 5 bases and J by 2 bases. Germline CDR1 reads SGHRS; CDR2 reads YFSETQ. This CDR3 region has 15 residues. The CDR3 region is CASRTSGDDTDTQYF. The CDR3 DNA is TGCGCCAGCAGAACTAGCGGGGACGACACAGATACGCAGTATTTT.

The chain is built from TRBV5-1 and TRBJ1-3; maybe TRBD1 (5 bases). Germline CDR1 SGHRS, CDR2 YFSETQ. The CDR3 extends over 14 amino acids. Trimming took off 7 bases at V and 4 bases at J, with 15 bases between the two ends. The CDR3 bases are TGCGCCAGCTCTATGGATGGGGCGGGAAACACCATATATTTT. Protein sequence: CASSMDGAGNTIYF.

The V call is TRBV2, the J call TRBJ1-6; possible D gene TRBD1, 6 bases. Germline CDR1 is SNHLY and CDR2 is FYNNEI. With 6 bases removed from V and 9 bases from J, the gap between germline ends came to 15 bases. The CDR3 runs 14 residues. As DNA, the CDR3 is TGTGCCAGCAGCCAAGGGGACACCTCTTCACCCCTCCACTTT. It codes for CASSQGDTSSPLHF. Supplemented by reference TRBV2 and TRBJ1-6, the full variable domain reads EPEVTQTPSHQVTQMGQEVILRCVPISNHLYFYWYRQILGQKVEFLVSFYNNEISEKSEIFDDQFSVERPDGSNFTLKIRSTKLEDSAMYFCASSQGDTSSPLHFGNGTRLTVT.

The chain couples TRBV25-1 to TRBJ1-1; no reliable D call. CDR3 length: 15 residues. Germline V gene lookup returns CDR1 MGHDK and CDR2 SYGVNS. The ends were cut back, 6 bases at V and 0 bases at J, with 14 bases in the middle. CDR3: CASSDYGNLNTEAFF. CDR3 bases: TGTGCCAGCAGCGACTACGGTAACTTGAACACTGAAGCTTTCTTT. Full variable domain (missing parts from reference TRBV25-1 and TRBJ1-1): EADIYQTPRYLVIGTGKKITLECSQTMGHDKMYWYQQDPGMELHLIHYSYGVNSTEKGDLSSESTVSRIRTEHFPLTLESARPSHTSQYLCASSDYGNLNTEAFFGQGTRLTVV.

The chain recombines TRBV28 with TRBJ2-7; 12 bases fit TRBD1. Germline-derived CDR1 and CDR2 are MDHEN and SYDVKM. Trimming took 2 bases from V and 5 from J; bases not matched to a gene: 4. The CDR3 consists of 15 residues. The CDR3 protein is CASSLGTGGGDEQYF. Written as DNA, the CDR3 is TGTGCCAGCAGTTTAGGGACAGGGGGCGGGGACGAGCAGTACTTC.

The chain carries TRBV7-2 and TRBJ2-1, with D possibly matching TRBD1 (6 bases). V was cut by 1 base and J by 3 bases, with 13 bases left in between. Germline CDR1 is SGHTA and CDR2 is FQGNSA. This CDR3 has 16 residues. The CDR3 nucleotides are TGTGCCAGCAGCTTAGAGGGGGACCGGCTCTACAATGAGCAGTTCTTC. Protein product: CASSLEGDRLYNEQFF.

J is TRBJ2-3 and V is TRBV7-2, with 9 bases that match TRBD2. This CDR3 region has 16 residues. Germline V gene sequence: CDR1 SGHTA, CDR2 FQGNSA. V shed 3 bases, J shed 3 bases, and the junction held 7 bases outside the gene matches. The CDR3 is CASSLRGRAATDTQYF. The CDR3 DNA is TGTGCCAGCAGCTTGCGCGGGAGGGCCGCGACAGATACGCAGTATTTT.

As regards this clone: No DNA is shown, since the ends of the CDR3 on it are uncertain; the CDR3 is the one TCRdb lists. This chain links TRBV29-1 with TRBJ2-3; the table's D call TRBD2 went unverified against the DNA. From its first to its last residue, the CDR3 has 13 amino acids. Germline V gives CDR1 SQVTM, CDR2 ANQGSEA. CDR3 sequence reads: CSVASGTSGEGYF.

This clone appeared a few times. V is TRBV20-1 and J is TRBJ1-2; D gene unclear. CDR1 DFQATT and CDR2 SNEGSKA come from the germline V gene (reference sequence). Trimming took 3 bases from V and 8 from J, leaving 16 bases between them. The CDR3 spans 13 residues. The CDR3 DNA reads TGCAGTGCTAGTCAGGAGGGTTCTCGCGGCTACACCTTC. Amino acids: CSASQEGSRGYTF.

Written as DNA, the CDR3 is TGTGCCAGCAGCTTAGGACAGCCTTTCTACTTC. Residues: CASSLGQPFYF. This rearrangement joins TRBV7-9 to TRBJ2-7; a weak D match, TRBD1 (5 bases). With 1 base removed from V and 13 bases from J, the gap between germline ends came to 11 bases. The CDR3 is 11 amino acids. The germline V gene encodes CDR1 SEHNR and CDR2 FQNEAQ (reference sequence). Full variable domain (missing parts from reference TRBV7-9 and TRBJ2-7): DTGVSQNPRHKITKRGQNVTFRCDPISEHNRLYWYRQTLGQGPEFLTYFQNEAQLEKSRLLSDRFSAERPKGSFSTLEIQRTEQGDSAMYLCASSLGQPFYFGPGTRLTVT.

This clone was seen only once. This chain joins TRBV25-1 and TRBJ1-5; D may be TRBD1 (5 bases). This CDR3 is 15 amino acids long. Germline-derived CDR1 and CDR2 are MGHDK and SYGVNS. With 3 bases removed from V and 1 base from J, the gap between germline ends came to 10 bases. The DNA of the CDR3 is TGTGCCAGCAGTGATGGGGCAGGGAGCAATCAGCCCCAGCATTTT. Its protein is CASSDGAGSNQPQHF.

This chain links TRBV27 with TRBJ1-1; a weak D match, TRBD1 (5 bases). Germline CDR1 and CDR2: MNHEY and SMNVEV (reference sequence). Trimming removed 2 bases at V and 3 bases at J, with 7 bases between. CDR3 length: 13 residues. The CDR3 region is CASSLIRDTEAFF. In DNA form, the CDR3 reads TGTGCCAGCAGTTTAATCAGGGACACTGAAGCTTTCTTT.

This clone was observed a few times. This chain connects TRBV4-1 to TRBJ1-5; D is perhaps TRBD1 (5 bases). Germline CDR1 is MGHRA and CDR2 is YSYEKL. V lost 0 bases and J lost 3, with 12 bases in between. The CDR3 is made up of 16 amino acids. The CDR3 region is CASSQDPGHPNQPQHF. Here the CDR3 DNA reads TGCGCCAGCAGCCAAGATCCCGGACACCCCAATCAGCCCCAGCATTTT.

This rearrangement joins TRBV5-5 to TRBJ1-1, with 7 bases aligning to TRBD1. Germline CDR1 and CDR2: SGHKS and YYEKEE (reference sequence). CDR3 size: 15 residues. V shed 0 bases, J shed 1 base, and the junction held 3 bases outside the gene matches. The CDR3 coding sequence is TGTGCCAGCAGCTTGGGACAGGGACAGAACACTGAAGCTTTCTTT. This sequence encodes CASSLGQGQNTEAFF. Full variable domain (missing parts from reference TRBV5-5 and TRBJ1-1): DAGVTQSPTHLIKTRGQQVTLRCSPISGHKSVSWYQQVLGQGPQFIFQYYEKEERGRGNFPDRFSARQFPNYSSELNVNALLLGDSALYLCASSLGQGQNTEAFFGQGTRLTVV.

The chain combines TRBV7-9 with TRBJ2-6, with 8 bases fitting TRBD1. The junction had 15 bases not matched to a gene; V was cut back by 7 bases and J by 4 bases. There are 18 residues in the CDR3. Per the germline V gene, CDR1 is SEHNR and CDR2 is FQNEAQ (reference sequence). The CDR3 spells CASTDGAGGLIGANVLTF. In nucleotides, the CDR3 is TGTGCCAGCACCGATGGGGCAGGGGGCTTAATCGGGGCCAACGTCCTGACTTTC.

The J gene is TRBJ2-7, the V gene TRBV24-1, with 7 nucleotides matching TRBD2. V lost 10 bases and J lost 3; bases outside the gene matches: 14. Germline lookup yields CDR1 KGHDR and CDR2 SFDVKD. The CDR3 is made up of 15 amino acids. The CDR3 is CATSDERGSFYEQYF. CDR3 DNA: TGTGCCACTTCCGATGAGCGGGGATCCTTCTACGAGCAGTACTTC.

The CDR3 region is CASSLGSYNEQFF. DNA for the CDR3: TGCGCCAGCAGCTTGGGCAGCTACAATGAGCAGTTCTTC. V usage is TRBV5-1 and J usage is TRBJ2-1; no reliable D call. Germline CDR1 and CDR2: SGHRS and YFSETQ. There are 13 residues in the CDR3. V was pared by 0 bases and J by 3 bases, with 4 bases between.

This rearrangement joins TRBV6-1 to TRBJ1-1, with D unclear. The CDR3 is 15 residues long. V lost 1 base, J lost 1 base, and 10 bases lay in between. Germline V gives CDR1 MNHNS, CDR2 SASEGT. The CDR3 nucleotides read TGTGCCAGCAGTGAAGGATTTGAGGGGAACACTGAAGCTTTCTTT. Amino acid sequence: CASSEGFEGNTEAFF.

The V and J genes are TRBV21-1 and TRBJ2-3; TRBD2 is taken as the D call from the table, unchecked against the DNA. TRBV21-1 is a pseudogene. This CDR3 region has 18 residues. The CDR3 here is CASRKVLGVAGGRDTQYF. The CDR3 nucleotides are TGTGCCAGCAGAAAGGTCCTGGGGGTAGCGGGAGGGCGAGATACGCAGTATTTT.

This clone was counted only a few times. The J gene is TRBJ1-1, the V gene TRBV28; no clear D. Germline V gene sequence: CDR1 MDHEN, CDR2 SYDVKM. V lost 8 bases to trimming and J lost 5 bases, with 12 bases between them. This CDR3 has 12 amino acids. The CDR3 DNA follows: TGTGCCAGCGCGGGAGTTGGGACTGAAGCTTTCTTT. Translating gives CASAGVGTEAFF.

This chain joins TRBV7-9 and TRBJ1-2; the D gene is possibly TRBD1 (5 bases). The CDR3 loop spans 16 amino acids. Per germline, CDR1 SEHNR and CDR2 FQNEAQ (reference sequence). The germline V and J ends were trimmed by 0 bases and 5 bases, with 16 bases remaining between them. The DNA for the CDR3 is TGTGCCAGCAGCTTAGCCGACACGGGGGTTTTTTATGGCTACACCTTC. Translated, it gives CASSLADTGVFYGYTF.